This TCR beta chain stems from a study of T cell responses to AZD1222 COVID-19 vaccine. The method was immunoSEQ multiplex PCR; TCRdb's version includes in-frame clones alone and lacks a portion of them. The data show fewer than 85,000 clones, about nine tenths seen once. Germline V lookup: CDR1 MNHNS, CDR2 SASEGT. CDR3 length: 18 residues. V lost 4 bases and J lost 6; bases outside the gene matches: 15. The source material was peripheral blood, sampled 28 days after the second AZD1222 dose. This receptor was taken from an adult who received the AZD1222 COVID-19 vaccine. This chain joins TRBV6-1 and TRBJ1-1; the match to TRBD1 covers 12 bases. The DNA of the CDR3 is TGTGCCAGCAGTGGGACTTGGGGGACAGGGGGCTTAGTATCTGAAGCTTTCTTT. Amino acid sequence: CASSGTWGTGGLVSEAFF.